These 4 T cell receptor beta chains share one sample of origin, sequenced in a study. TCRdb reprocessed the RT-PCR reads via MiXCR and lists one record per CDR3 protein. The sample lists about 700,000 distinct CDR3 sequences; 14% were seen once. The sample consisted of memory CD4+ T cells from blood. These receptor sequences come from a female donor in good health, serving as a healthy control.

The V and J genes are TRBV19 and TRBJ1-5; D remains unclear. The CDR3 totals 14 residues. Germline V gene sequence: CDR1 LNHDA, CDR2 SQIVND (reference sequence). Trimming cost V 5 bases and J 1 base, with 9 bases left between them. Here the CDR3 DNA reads TGTGCCAGTAGTGATGGGCGGAGCAATCAGCCCCAGCATTTT. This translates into CASSDGRSNQPQHF. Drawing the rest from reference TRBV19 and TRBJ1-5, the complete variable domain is DGGITQSPKYLFRKEGQNVTLSCEQNLNHDAMYWYRQDPGQGLRLIYYSQIVNDFQKGDIAEGYSVSREKKESFPLTVTSAQKNPTAFYLCASSDGRSNQPQHFGDGTRLSIL.

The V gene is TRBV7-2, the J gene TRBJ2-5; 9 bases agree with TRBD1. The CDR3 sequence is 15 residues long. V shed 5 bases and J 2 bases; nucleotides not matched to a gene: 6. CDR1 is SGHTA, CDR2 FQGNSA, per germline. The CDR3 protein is CASSPRTGDQETQYF. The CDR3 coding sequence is TGTGCCAGCAGCCCCAGGACAGGGGATCAAGAGACCCAGTACTTC.

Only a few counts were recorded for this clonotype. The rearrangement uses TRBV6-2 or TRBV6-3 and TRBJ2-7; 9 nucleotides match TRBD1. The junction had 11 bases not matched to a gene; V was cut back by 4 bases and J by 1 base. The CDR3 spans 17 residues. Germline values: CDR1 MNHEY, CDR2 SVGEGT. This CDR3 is CASSFQVPGQGSYEQYF. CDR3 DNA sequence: TGTGCCAGCAGTTTTCAAGTACCAGGACAGGGGTCCTACGAGCAGTACTTC.

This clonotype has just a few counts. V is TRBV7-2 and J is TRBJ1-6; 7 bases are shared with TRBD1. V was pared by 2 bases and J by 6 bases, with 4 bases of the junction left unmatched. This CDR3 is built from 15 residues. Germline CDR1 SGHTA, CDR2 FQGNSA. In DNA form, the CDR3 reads TGTGCCAGCAGCTTACGACAGGGCCTTAATTCACCCCTCCACTTT. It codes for CASSLRQGLNSPLHF.